This T cell receptor beta chain was sequenced for a study of control samples from healthy donors and cancer patients. Trimming removed 0 bases from V and 1 base from J; junction bases left unmatched: 3. This CDR3 is 17 amino acids long. Germline V gene lookup returns CDR1 MRHNA and CDR2 SNTAGT. Generated by immunoSEQ multiplex PCR, the TCRdb table keeps only in-frame clones and is missing some. The sample includes roughly 450,000 clones, 75% to 95% seen only once; the top ten take around 6.4%. This clone has only a few counts. This clonotype was obtained from a man aged 35 to 55 with head and neck cancer. The sample consisted of PBMCs. V is TRBV6-4 and J is TRBJ2-3; 11 bases align to TRBD2. CDR3 in DNA: TGTGCCAGCAGTGACTCTAGCGGGGGGGCCGGCACAGATACGCAGTATTTT. It codes for CASSDSSGGAGTDTQYF.